The 3 T cell receptor beta chains given below trace back to one sample, sequenced in a study of blood T cells in healthy people across ages. Alongside a J-beta primer mix, a sample-barcoded 5' primer served in a second PCR lasting 7 to 11 cycles. TCRdb re-called the 5' RACE reads with MiXCR, one entry per CDR3 protein. The sample has about 1.1 million distinct CDR3 sequences, less than 45% seen once. Specimen: blood. Every receptor here comes from a man aged 18 to 29 in good health.

The chain links TRBV5-5 to TRBJ2-3; no clear D gene. With 0 bases removed from V and 1 base from J, the gap between germline ends came to 6 bases. Germline V gives CDR1 SGHKS, CDR2 YYEKEE (reference sequence). This CDR3 is built from 14 residues. The CDR3 DNA sequence: TGTGCCAGCAGCTTGGACCAGCGCACAGATACGCAGTATTTT. This codes for CASSLDQRTDTQYF.

With respect to this clonotype: One end of the junction varies from germline; a read error may be responsible. This sequence joins TRBV6-2 or TRBV6-3 and TRBJ2-1, with TRBD1 identical over 7 bases. Germline lookup yields CDR1 MNHEY and CDR2 SVGEGT. The CDR3 spans 13 residues. The chain's CDR3 is CACRKDRVNEQFF. Written as DNA, the CDR3 is TGTGCCTGCAGGAAAGACAGGGTCAATGAGCAGTTCTTC.

This CDR3 is CSASPSRAANSPLHF. The DNA for the CDR3 is TGCAGTGCTAGTCCGTCGAGGGCGGCTAATTCACCCCTCCACTTT. The V and J genes are TRBV20-1 and TRBJ1-6; D not resolved. Germline lookup yields CDR1 DFQATT and CDR2 SNEGSKA (reference sequence). V lost 3 bases and J lost 6, with 15 bases in between. The CDR3 runs to 15 residues.